Listed below are T cell receptor beta chains from one sample, sequenced in a study of CXCR3-negative and CXCR3-positive naive CD8 T cells. With the 5' RACE reads reprocessed, TCRdb shows one record per CDR3 protein and no DNA. The sample spans 23,000 or so distinct CDR3 sequences; the ten largest clones claim roughly 4%. Input material: naive CXCR3- CD8+ T cells from blood. These receptors were obtained from a human donor in good health. Some clones in this sample may be carry-over from other donors' samples. Both conserved end residues are part of each CDR3. Not all rows give a size; the values are once, few, many and, for expanded clones, a class.

size: medium-sized; V: TRBV7-6; J: TRBJ2-5; CDR3: CASSLIGEETQYF
size: NA; V: TRBV29-1; J: TRBJ2-3; CDR3: CSVVARGTWMHTQYF
size: NA; V: TRBV6-4; J: TRBJ2-1; CDR3: CASSDSTGALLDNEQFF
size: NA; V: TRBV28; J: TRBJ2-3; CDR3: CASLAGGRDTQYF
size: NA; V: TRBV12-3/TRBV12-4; J: TRBJ2-2; CDR3: CASSDRSTGELFF
size: NA; V: TRBV29-1; J: TRBJ2-7; CDR3: CSVVGWQGGYTF
size: NA; V: TRBV6-5; J: TRBJ1-1; CDR3: CASIQGTEAFF
size: NA; V: TRBV12-3/TRBV12-4; J: TRBJ2-7; CDR3: CASSPDRDNEQFF
size: NA; V: TRBV7-2; J: TRBJ2-3; CDR3: CASSLRWASTDTQYF
size: medium-sized; V: TRBV14; J: TRBJ2-4; CDR3: CASSQDMGSSIQYF
size: medium-sized; V: TRBV4-1; J: TRBJ2-2; CDR3: CASSQVRGLNTGELFF
size: NA; V: TRBV5-1; J: TRBJ2-1; CDR3: CASSFSLWSSYNEQFF
size: NA; V: TRBV19; J: TRBJ2-2; CDR3: CASSSGGLELFF
size: NA; V: TRBV19; J: TRBJ2-1; CDR3: CASTSTGPNEQFF
size: NA; V: TRBV20-1; J: TRBJ2-3; CDR3: CSAFRDSLTDTQYF
size: NA; V: TRBV5-6; J: TRBJ2-7; CDR3: CASRTRMGQGVYEQYF
size: NA; V: TRBV14; J: TRBJ2-7; CDR3: CASSQKRATGQVPYEQYF
size: NA; V: TRBV9; J: TRBJ2-1; CDR3: CASSGNRAEQFF
size: NA; V: TRBV9; J: TRBJ1-2; CDR3: CASGGVLNYGYTF
size: NA; V: TRBV7-9; J: TRBJ1-1; CDR3: CASSPPVPANTEAFF
size: NA; V: TRBV20-1; J: TRBJ2-5; CDR3: CSAREGYEETQYF
size: NA; V: TRBV15; J: TRBJ2-1; CDR3: CATSRARGGLYNEQFF
size: NA; V: TRBV29-1; J: TRBJ2-1; CDR3: CSVEDHGSGGAGFF
size: NA; V: TRBV5-1; J: TRBJ2-1; CDR3: CASSLAGGPGEQFF
size: NA; V: TRBV6-5; J: TRBJ2-7; CDR3: CASSYGQEAYEQYF
size: NA; V: TRBV5-4; J: TRBJ2-7; CDR3: CASSFWGYEQYF
size: NA; V: TRBV29-1; J: TRBJ2-1; CDR3: CSVEESGNEQFF
size: NA; V: TRBV12-3/TRBV12-4; J: TRBJ2-2; CDR3: CASSPAPGLPNTGELFF
size: NA; V: TRBV29-1; J: TRBJ2-1; CDR3: CSVEDLQGLAGGPRYNEQFF
size: NA; V: TRBV23-1; J: TRBJ2-7; CDR3: CASSQLDRDLMEQYF
size: medium-sized; V: TRBV25-1; J: TRBJ2-7; CDR3: CASSVGIAYEQYF
size: medium-sized; V: TRBV6-2/TRBV6-3; J: TRBJ2-6; CDR3: CASSKEGSGANVLTF
size: NA; V: TRBV7-9; J: TRBJ1-1; CDR3: CASSLAGDTEAFF
size: NA; V: TRBV29-1; J: TRBJ2-3; CDR3: CSVEGTDTQYF
size: NA; V: TRBV7-2; J: TRBJ2-7; CDR3: CASSLGGISYEQYF
size: NA; V: TRBV14; J: TRBJ2-1; CDR3: CASSQHPRDRDHNEQFF
size: NA; V: TRBV7-9; J: TRBJ2-7; CDR3: CASSLSRDRDYEQYF
size: NA; V: TRBV6-5; J: TRBJ2-7; CDR3: CASSYSMGYEQYF
size: NA; V: TRBV7-9; J: TRBJ2-7; CDR3: CASSQTGLSYEQYF
size: NA; V: TRBV9; J: TRBJ2-1; CDR3: CASSSRPAGNNEQFF
size: NA; V: TRBV5-1; J: TRBJ2-3; CDR3: CASSTTRTSGSTDTQYF
size: NA; V: TRBV30; J: TRBJ2-1; CDR3: CAWSGGGYNEQFF
size: NA; V: TRBV15; J: TRBJ2-7; CDR3: CATSRDRALVDEQYF
size: NA; V: TRBV7-2; J: TRBJ2-1; CDR3: CASSLGQGFNEQFF
size: NA; V: TRBV29-1; J: TRBJ1-2; CDR3: CSAEGTGRKDYGYTF
size: NA; V: TRBV7-2; J: TRBJ1-1; CDR3: CASSVGTGSTEAFF
size: NA; V: TRBV5-1; J: TRBJ2-5; CDR3: CASSYGLAGSETQYF
size: NA; V: TRBV5-5; J: TRBJ2-7; CDR3: CASSLVRQGAYEQYF
size: NA; V: TRBV27; J: TRBJ2-1; CDR3: CASGIPGLGPFEQFF
size: NA; V: TRBV28; J: TRBJ2-7; CDR3: CASSLRGAYEQYF
size: NA; V: TRBV29-1; J: TRBJ1-1; CDR3: CSVLQGEGTEAFF
size: NA; V: TRBV6-2/TRBV6-3; J: TRBJ2-1; CDR3: CASLFFPGQGYNEQFF
size: NA; V: TRBV29-1; J: TRBJ2-7; CDR3: CSVETTGTETYEQYF
size: NA; V: TRBV29-1; J: TRBJ1-2; CDR3: CSVEGQGAFYGYTF
size: NA; V: TRBV29-1; J: TRBJ1-1; CDR3: CSVEYRLGDTEAFF